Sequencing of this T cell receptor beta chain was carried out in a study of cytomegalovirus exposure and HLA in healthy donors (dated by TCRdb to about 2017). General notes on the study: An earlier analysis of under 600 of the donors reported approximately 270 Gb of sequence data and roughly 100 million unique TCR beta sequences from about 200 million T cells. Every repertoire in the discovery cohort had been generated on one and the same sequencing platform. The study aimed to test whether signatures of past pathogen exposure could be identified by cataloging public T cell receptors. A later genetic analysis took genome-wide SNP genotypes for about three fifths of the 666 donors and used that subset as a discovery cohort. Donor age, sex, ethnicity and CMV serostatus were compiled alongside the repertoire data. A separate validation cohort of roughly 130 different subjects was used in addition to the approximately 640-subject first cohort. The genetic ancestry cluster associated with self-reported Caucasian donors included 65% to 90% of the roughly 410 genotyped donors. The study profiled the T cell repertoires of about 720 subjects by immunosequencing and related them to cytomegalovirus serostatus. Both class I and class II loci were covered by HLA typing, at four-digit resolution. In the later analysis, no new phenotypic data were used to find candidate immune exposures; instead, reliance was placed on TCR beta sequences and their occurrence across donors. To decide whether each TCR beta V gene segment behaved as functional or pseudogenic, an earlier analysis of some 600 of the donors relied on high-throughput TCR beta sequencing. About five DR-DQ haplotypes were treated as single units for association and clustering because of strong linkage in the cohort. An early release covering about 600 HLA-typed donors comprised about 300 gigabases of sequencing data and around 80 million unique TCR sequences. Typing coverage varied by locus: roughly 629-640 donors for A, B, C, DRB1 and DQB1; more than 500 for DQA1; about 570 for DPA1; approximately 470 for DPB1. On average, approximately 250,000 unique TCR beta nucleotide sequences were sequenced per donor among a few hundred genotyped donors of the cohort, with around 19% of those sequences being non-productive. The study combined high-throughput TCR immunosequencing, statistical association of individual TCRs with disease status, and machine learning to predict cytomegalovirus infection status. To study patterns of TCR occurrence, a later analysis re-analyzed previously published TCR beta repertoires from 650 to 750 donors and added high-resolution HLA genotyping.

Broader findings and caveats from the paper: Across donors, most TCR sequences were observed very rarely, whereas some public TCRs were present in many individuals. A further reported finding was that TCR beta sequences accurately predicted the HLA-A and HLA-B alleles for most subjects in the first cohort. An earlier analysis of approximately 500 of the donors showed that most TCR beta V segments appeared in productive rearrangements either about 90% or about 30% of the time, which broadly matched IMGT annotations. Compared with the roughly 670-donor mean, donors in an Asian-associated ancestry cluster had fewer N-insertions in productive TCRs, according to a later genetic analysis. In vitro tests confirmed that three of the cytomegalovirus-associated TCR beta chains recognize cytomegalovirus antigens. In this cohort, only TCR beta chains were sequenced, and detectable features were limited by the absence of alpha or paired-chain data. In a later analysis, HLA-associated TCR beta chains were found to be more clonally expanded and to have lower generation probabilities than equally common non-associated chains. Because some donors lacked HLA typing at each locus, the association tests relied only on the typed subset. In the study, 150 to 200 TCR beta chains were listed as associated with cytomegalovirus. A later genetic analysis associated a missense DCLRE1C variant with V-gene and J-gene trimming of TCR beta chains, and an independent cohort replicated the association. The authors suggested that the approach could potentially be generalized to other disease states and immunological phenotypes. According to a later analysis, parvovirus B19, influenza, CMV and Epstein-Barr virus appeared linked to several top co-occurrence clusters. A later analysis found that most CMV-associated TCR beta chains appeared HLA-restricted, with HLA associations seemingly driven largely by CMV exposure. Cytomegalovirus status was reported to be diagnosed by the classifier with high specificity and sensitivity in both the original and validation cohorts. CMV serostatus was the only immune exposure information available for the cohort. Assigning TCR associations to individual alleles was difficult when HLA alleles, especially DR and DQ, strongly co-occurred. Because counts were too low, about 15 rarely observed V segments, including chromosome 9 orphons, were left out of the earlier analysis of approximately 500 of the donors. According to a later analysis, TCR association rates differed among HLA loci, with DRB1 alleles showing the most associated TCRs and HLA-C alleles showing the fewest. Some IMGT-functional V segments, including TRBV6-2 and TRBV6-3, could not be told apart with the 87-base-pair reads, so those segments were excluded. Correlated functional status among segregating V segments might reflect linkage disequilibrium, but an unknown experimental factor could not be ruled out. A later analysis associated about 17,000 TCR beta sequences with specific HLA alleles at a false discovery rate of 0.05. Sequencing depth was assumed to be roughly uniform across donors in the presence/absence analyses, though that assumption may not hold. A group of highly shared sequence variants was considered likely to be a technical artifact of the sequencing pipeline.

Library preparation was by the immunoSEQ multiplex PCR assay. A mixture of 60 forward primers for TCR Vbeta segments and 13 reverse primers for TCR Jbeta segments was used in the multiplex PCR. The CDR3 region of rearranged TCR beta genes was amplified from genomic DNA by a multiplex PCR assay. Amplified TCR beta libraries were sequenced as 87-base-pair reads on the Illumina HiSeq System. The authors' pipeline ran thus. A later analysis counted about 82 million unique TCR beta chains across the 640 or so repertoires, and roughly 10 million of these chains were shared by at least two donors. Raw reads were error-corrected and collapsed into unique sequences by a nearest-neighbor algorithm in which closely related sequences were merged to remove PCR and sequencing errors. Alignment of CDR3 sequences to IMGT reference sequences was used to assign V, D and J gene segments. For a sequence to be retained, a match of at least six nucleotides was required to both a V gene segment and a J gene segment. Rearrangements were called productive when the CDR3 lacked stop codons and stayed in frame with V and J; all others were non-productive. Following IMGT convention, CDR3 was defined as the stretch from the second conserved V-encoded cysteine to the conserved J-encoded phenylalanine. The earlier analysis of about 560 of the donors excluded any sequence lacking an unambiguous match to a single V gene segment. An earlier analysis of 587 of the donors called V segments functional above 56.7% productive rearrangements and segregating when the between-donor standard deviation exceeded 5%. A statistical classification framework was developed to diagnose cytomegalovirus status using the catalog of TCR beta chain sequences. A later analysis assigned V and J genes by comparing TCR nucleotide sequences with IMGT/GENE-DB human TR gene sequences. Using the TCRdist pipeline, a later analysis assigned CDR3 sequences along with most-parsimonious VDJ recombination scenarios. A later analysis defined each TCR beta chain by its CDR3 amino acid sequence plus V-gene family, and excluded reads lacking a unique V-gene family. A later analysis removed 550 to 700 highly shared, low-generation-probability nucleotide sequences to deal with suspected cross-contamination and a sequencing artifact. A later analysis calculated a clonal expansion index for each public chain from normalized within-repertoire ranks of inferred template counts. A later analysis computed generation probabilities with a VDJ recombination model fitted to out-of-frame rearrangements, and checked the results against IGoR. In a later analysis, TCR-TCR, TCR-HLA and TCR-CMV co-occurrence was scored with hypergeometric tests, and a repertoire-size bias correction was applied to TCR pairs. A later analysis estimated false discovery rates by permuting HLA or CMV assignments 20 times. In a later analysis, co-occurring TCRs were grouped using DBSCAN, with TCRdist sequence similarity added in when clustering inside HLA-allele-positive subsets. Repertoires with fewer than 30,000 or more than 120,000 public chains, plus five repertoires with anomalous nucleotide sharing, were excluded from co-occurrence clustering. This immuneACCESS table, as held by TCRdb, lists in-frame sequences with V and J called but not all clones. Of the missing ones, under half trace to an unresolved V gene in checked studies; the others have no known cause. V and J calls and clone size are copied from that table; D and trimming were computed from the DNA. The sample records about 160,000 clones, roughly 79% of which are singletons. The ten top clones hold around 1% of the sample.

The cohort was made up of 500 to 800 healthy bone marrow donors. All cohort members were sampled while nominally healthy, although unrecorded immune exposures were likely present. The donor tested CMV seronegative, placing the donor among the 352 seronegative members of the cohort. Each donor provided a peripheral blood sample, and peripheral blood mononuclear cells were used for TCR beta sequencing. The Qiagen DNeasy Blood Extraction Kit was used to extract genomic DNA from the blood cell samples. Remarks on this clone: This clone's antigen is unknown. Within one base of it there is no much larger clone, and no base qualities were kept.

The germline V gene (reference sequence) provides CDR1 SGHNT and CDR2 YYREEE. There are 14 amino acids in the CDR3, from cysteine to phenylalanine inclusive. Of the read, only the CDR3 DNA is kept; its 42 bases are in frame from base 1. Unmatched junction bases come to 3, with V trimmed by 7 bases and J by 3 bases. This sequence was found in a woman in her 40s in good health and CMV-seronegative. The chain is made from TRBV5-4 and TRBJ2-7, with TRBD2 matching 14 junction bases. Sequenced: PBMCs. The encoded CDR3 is CASGTSGSDYEQYF. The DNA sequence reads TGTGCCAGCGGGACTAGCGGGAGCGACTACGAGCAGTACTTC.